The entry below describes one T cell receptor beta chain. No antigen is known for it. CDR1 is MDHEN and CDR2 is SYDVKM in the germline V gene. CDR3 length: 16 residues. V lost 6 bases, J lost 8 bases, and 15 bases stayed unmatched. The data derive from a study of STAT5B mutations in CD4+ large granular lymphocyte leukemia. In the study's own analysis: The detection floor for productive clonotype frequency was 2.59 x 10-5. TCRdb's copy holds only in-frame clones and misses some; the assay was immunoSEQ multiplex PCR. V and J calls and clone size come straight from that table; D and trimming were deduced from the DNA. Of approximately 36,000 clones listed, 70% to 80% are singletons. The study's findings and limits: Top patient clones used TRBV06 genes more often: 8/27 versus 2/35 in controls. About a quarter of private leukemic clonotypes occurred rarely in other patients' non-leukemic repertoires.

Healthy controls were blood donor buffy coats. The chain combines TRBV28 with TRBJ1-2; 10 bases are shared with TRBD1. The sequence was obtained from a human donor in good health. Sequenced sample: CD4+ T cells from blood buffy coats. The CDR3 region has the DNA TGTGCCAGCAGCCAAAGCGGGGACAGGGGCGCCGGGGGCTACACCTTC. Encoded protein: CASSQSGDRGAGGYTF.